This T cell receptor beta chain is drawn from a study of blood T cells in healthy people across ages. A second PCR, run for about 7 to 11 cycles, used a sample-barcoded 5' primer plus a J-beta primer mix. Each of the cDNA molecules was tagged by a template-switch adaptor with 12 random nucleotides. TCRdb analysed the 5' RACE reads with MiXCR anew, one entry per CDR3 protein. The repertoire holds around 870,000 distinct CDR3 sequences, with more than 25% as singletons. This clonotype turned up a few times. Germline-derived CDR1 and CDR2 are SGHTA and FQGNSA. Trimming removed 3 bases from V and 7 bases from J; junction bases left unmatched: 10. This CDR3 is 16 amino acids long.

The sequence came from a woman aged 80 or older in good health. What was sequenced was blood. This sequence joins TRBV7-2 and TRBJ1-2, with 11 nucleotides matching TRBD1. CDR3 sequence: CASSFSGTGGVGGYTF. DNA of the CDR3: TGTGCCAGCAGCTTTTCCGGGACAGGGGGAGTGGGTGGCTACACCTTC.